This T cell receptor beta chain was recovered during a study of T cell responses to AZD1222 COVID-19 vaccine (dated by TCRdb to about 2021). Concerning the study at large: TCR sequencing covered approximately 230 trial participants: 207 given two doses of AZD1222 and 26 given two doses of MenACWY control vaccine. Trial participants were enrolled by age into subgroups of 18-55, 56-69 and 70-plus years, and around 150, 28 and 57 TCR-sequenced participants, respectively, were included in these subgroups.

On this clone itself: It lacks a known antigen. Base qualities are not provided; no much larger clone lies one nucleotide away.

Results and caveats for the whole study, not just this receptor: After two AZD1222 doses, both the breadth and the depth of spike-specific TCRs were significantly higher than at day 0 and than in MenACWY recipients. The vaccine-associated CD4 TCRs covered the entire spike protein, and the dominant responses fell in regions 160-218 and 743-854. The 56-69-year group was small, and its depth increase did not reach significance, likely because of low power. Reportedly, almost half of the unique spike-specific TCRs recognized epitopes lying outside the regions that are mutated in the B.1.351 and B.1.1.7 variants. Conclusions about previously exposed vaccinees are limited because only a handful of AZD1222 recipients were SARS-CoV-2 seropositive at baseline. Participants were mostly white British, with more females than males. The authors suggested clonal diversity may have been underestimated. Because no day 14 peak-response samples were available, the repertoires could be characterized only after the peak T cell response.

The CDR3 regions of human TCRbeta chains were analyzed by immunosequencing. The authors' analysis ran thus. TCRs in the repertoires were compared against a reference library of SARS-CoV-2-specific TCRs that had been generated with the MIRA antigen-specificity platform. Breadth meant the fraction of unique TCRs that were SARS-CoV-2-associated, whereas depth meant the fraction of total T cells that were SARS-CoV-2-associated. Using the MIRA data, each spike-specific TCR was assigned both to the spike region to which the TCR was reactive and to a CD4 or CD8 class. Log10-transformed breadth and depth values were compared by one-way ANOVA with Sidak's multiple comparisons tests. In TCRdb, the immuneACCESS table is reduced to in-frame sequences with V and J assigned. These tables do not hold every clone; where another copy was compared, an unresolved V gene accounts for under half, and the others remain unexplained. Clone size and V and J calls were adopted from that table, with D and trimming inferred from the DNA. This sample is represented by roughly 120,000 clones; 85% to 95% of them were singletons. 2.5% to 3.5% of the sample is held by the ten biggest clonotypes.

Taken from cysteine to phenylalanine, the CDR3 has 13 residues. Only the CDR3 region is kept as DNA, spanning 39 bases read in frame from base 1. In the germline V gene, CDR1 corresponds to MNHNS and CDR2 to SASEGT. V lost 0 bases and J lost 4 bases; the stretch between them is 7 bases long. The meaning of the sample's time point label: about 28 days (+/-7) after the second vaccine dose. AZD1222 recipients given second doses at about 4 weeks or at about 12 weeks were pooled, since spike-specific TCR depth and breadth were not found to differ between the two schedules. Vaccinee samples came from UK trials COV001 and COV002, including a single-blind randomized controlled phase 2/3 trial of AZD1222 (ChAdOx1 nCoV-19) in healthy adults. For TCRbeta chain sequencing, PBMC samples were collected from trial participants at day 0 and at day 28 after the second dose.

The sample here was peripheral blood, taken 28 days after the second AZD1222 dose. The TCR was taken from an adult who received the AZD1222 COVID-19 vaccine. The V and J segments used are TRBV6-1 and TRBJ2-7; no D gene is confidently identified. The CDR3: CASSEALGYEQYF. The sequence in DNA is TGTGCCAGCAGTGAAGCGCTCGGATACGAGCAGTACTTC.